This T cell receptor beta chain was profiled in a study of T cell responses to AZD1222 COVID-19 vaccine. Study-wide background: Analysis merged second doses at about 4 or about 12 weeks.

Germline CDR1 SGHRS, CDR2 YFSETQ. V was clipped by 0 bases and J by 7 bases, with 11 bases between them. CDR3 size: 14 residues. Produced via immunoSEQ multiplex PCR; TCRdb's table is partial and in-frame only. Among about 84,000 clones listed, 70% to 90% were seen once. The sequences come from peripheral blood, collected on day 0 of AZD1222 vaccination. V and J are TRBV5-1 and TRBJ2-1; D is possibly TRBD1 (5 bases). The receptor comes from an adult in good health. CDR3 nucleotide sequence: TGCGCCAGCAGCTTGGGGGGCGAGCCTAATGAGCAGTTCTTC. Translated: CASSLGGEPNEQFF.